The T cell receptor beta chain described here comes from a study of CD8 T cells in ankylosing spondylitis. Study-level results: In ankylosing spondylitis blood, a motif of roughly eight highly homologous TCR beta variants appeared characteristic.

TCRdb ran MiXCR on the 5' RACE reads and lists one entry per CDR3 protein. The sample includes fewer than 400,000 distinct CDR3 sequences, under 25% of them seen just once. A note on this clonotype: Its antigen is unknown.

Germline V gene sequence: CDR1 DFQATT, CDR2 SNEGSKA (reference sequence). This CDR3 spans 14 amino acids. With V trimmed by 5 bases and J by 4 bases, 4 bases remained unmatched. Sequencing was performed on blood, either unsorted or a sorted T cell fraction (not recorded which). The chain carries TRBV20-1 and TRBJ2-2, with 10 positions matching TRBD1. The receptor was isolated from a male donor with ankylosing spondylitis. Here the CDR3 DNA reads TGCAGTGCTTTCCGGGACAGGGGCACCGGGGAGCTGTTTTTT. This translates into CSAFRDRGTGELFF.